The T cell receptor (beta chain) described here comes from a study of T cell changes during pregnancy in multiple sclerosis. The table came from immunoSEQ multiplex PCR; TCRdb's copy has only in-frame clones and leaves some out. Among fewer than 40,000 clones, 90% were seen once, and the ten largest hold more than 0.45%. The CDR3 spans 14 residues. V was shortened by 2 bases and J by 3 bases, with 8 bases between the two germline ends. The germline V gene has CDR1 SNHLY and CDR2 FYNNEI. The TCR originated in a female donor in good health, enrolled as a control in a pregnancy study. This chain uses TRBV2 with TRBJ1-5, with D unclear. The specimen was CD4+ T cells from peripheral blood mononuclear cells, collected in the first trimester of pregnancy. In DNA, the CDR3 is TGTGCCAGCAGTGAATCGGGTTACAATCAGCCCCAGCATTTT. Amino acid sequence: CASSESGYNQPQHF.